The rows below give T cell receptor beta chains drawn from one sample of a study of T-cell memory formation after mild COVID-19. TCRdb redid the calling of the 5' RACE reads with MiXCR, one entry per CDR3 protein. The data hold 300,000 or so distinct CDR3 sequences, with roughly 15% observed a single time. The sequencing input was PBMCs or a T cell subset sorted from them (not recorded which). The origin of the receptors is a man in his late teens or twenties who had mild COVID-19 (a few samples of this study predate the infection). Cell type and time point are not known. Both conserved end residues are part of each CDR3. D genes are given only for firm matches. Size tells how often a clone was seen (once, few, many) or the class of an expanded clone, and some rows leave it out.

cdr3_aa: CASSWDLDMNTEAFF; cdr3_nt: TGTGCCAGCAGTTGGGACCTAGACATGAACACTGAAGCTTTCTTT; v_call: TRBV7-9; d_call: NA; j_call: TRBJ1-1; clone_size: few
cdr3_aa: CASSLGGASLNEQFF; cdr3_nt: TGTGCCAGCAGCTTAGGGGGGGCCAGTCTTAATGAGCAGTTCTTC; v_call: TRBV7-2; d_call: NA; j_call: TRBJ2-1; clone_size: NA
cdr3_aa: CASSQGLAGGHEQFF; cdr3_nt: TGCGCCAGCAGCCAGGGACTAGCGGGAGGTCATGAGCAGTTCTTC; v_call: TRBV4-3; d_call: TRBD2; j_call: TRBJ2-1; clone_size: NA
cdr3_aa: CASSLTGRAIAFF; cdr3_nt: TGTGCCAGCAGTTTAACAGGGAGGGCTATAGCTTTCTTT; v_call: TRBV28; d_call: NA; j_call: TRBJ1-1; clone_size: few
cdr3_aa: CASSLGAANNSPLHF; cdr3_nt: TGTGCCAGCAGCTTAGGGGCGGCAAATAATTCACCCCTCCACTTT; v_call: TRBV7-2; d_call: NA; j_call: TRBJ1-6; clone_size: few
cdr3_aa: CASSLERGHEQFF; cdr3_nt: TGTGCCAGCAGCTTAGAGCGGGGCCATGAGCAGTTCTTC; v_call: TRBV7-9; d_call: TRBD2; j_call: TRBJ2-1; clone_size: many
cdr3_aa: CASSSTSGGLTGELFF; cdr3_nt: TGCGCCAGCAGCTCTACTAGCGGGGGCCTCACCGGGGAGCTGTTTTTT; v_call: TRBV5-1; d_call: TRBD2; j_call: TRBJ2-2; clone_size: few
cdr3_aa: CASSPSLGMAEETQYF; cdr3_nt: TGTGCCAGCAGCCCATCCCTCGGGATGGCGGAAGAGACCCAGTACTTC; v_call: TRBV7-9; d_call: NA; j_call: TRBJ2-5; clone_size: few
cdr3_aa: CASSQGTGGGNTIYF; cdr3_nt: TGTGCCAGCAGCCAAGGGACAGGAGGGGGAAACACCATATATTTT; v_call: TRBV3-1; d_call: TRBD1; j_call: TRBJ1-3; clone_size: few
cdr3_aa: CASSEARQIGGTEAFF; cdr3_nt: TGTGCCAGCAGTGAAGCTCGACAGATAGGGGGTACTGAAGCTTTCTTT; v_call: TRBV2; d_call: NA; j_call: TRBJ1-1; clone_size: NA
cdr3_aa: CASSPGSGNTIYF; cdr3_nt: TGTGCCAGCAGCCCCGGCTCTGGAAACACCATATATTTT; v_call: TRBV7-3; d_call: NA; j_call: TRBJ1-3; clone_size: few
cdr3_aa: CASSSYGGAYEQFF; cdr3_nt: TGTGCCAGCAGCTCGTACGGGGGGGCCTATGAGCAGTTCTTC; v_call: TRBV12-3/TRBV12-4; d_call: TRBD2; j_call: TRBJ2-1; clone_size: NA
cdr3_aa: CASSFKAGHSNEQFF; cdr3_nt: TGTGCCAGCAGTTTTAAGGCGGGGCATTCCAATGAGCAGTTCTTC; v_call: TRBV12-3/TRBV12-4; d_call: NA; j_call: TRBJ2-1; clone_size: NA
cdr3_aa: CATSSQRGIRETQYF; cdr3_nt: TGTGCCACCAGCAGTCAAAGAGGTATACGAGAGACCCAGTACTTC; v_call: TRBV15; d_call: NA; j_call: TRBJ2-5; clone_size: few
cdr3_aa: CASSSSPGLYEQYF; cdr3_nt: TGCGCCAGCAGCTCGAGTCCGGGGCTCTACGAGCAGTACTTC; v_call: TRBV5-1; d_call: NA; j_call: TRBJ2-7; clone_size: NA
cdr3_aa: CASSVRGRQETQYF; cdr3_nt: TGTGCCAGCAGTGTCCGGGGGCGGCAAGAGACCCAGTACTTC; v_call: TRBV28; d_call: NA; j_call: TRBJ2-5; clone_size: NA
cdr3_aa: CAWSNSDTQYF; cdr3_nt: TGTGCCTGGAGTAATTCAGATACGCAGTATTTT; v_call: TRBV30; d_call: NA; j_call: TRBJ2-3; clone_size: many
cdr3_aa: CASEVQGNTGELFF; cdr3_nt: TGCGCCAGCGAGGTACAGGGGAACACCGGGGAGCTGTTTTTT; v_call: TRBV5-1; d_call: NA; j_call: TRBJ2-2; clone_size: few
cdr3_aa: CASSRQGGVTQYF; cdr3_nt: TGTGCCAGCAGCCGACAGGGGGGAGTTACGCAGTATTTT; v_call: TRBV7-9; d_call: TRBD1; j_call: TRBJ2-3; clone_size: NA
cdr3_aa: CASSQLNTEAFF; cdr3_nt: TGTGCCAGCAGCCAATTGAACACTGAAGCTTTCTTT; v_call: TRBV3-1; d_call: NA; j_call: TRBJ1-1; clone_size: NA
cdr3_aa: CASSLVAGMNTEAFF; cdr3_nt: TGTGCCAGCAGCTTAGTCGCAGGAATGAACACTGAAGCTTTCTTT; v_call: TRBV7-6; d_call: NA; j_call: TRBJ1-1; clone_size: few
cdr3_aa: CASNARTGYEAQYF; cdr3_nt: TGTGCCAGTAACGCCCGGACAGGCTACGAAGCGCAGTATTTT; v_call: TRBV19; d_call: TRBD1; j_call: TRBJ2-3; clone_size: few
cdr3_aa: CASRSRGLNTGELFF; cdr3_nt: TGTGCCAGCAGATCCAGGGGGCTTAACACCGGGGAGCTGTTTTTT; v_call: TRBV12-3/TRBV12-4; d_call: TRBD1; j_call: TRBJ2-2; clone_size: NA
cdr3_aa: CASSQDSPESSGNTIYF; cdr3_nt: TGCGCCAGCAGCCAAGATAGTCCCGAAAGCTCTGGAAACACCATATATTTT; v_call: TRBV4-1; d_call: NA; j_call: TRBJ1-3; clone_size: NA
cdr3_aa: CARASRELDTQYF; cdr3_nt: TGTGCCAGGGCCTCTCGGGAGTTAGATACGCAGTATTTT; v_call: TRBV6-4; d_call: NA; j_call: TRBJ2-3; clone_size: NA
cdr3_aa: CASSALTDTETQYF; cdr3_nt: TGTGCCAGCAGTGCATTAACGGATACAGAGACCCAGTACTTC; v_call: TRBV2; d_call: NA; j_call: TRBJ2-5; clone_size: NA
cdr3_aa: CASSQGGTDYEQYF; cdr3_nt: TGCGCCAGCAGCCAGGGTGGAACAGACTACGAGCAGTACTTC; v_call: TRBV5-1; d_call: NA; j_call: TRBJ2-7; clone_size: few
cdr3_aa: CASTPSSGGADTQYF; cdr3_nt: TGTGCCAGCACTCCGAGTAGCGGGGGGGCCGATACGCAGTATTTT; v_call: TRBV12-3/TRBV12-4; d_call: TRBD2; j_call: TRBJ2-3; clone_size: NA